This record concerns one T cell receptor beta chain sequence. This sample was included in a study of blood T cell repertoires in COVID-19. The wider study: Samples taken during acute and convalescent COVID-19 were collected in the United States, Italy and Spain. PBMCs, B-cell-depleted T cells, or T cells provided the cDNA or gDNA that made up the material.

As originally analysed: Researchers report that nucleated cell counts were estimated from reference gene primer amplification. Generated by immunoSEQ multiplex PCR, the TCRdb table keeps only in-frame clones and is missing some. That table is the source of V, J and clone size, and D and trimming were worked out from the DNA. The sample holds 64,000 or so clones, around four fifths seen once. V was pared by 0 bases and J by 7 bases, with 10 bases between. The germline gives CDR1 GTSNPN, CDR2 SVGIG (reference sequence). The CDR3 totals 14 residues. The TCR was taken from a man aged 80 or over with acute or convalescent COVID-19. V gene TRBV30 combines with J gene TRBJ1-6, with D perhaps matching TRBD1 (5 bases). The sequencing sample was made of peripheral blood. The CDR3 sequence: CAWSVPRTNSPLHF. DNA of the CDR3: TGTGCCTGGAGTGTACCCCGGACAAATTCACCCCTCCACTTT.